The clone carrying this T cell receptor (beta chain) was detected only a few times. Its antigen remains unknown. V dropped 5 bases and J dropped 0 bases, with 10 bases sitting between them. CDR3 length: 15 residues. The germline V gene encodes CDR1 SEHNR and CDR2 FQNEAQ (reference sequence). Peripheral blood was drawn, ten milliliters per donor. This record belongs to a study of blood T cells in healthy people across ages. General study results and limits: Calculation of diversity from one million T cells yielded estimates considered to be underestimates. Per million T cells, the diversity of TCR beta decreased roughly linearly as age advanced. The unknown donor CMV status may have confounded expanded clonotype changes.

The use of a sample-barcoded 5' primer and a J-beta primer mix characterized a second PCR of 7 to 11 cycles. TCRdb used MiXCR to reprocess the 5' RACE reads, holding one entry per CDR3 protein. The table includes some 690,000 distinct CDR3 sequences, roughly 20% detected once. This clonotype originated in a man between 65 and 85 years old in good health. What was sequenced was blood. The chain links TRBV7-9 to TRBJ1-4; unclear D gene. The CDR3 region is CASSTALATNEKLFF. Here the CDR3 DNA reads TGTGCCAGCAGCACGGCCCTTGCAACTAATGAAAAACTGTTTTTT.